A single sample gave rise to the 15 T cell receptor beta chains below, sequenced in a study of blood T cell repertoires in COVID-19. Assay: immunoSEQ multiplex PCR; the TCRdb copy retains only in-frame clones and omits some. The data show fewer than 350,000 clones, approximately 90% seen once. The sequenced sample consisted of PBMCs or T cells enriched from blood (not recorded which). The receptors here all came from a woman aged 60 to 75 in a cohort exposed to, infected with or recovered from COVID-19 (not recorded which).

This chain connects TRBV10-2 to TRBJ2-7; unclear D gene. The CDR3 contains 13 residues. Germline CDR1 WSHSY, CDR2 SAAADI. V was shortened by 2 bases and J by 2 bases, with 7 bases between the two germline ends. The CDR3 DNA sequence: TGCGCCAGCAGTGAGGAAGTAGCCTACGAGCAGTACTTC. Translating it yields CASSEEVAYEQYF.

The rearrangement links TRBV25-1 to TRBJ2-3, with D tentatively TRBD2 (6 bases). V lost 1 base and J 1 base, leaving 6 bases between the germline ends. Germline lookup yields CDR1 MGHDK and CDR2 SYGVNS. The CDR3 covers 14 residues. CDR3 nucleotides: TGTGCCAGCAGTGAATGGGGGGGCACAGATACGCAGTATTTT. It specifies CASSEWGGTDTQYF.

V and J are TRBV7-2 and TRBJ2-2; the D is unclear. The CDR3 has 16 amino acids. The germline CDR1 and CDR2 sequences are SGHTA and FQGNSA. The V gene lost 1 base and the J gene lost 4 bases, with 13 bases spanning the gap. The CDR3 loop reads CASSLGPASSTGELFF. The CDR3 coding sequence is TGTGCCAGCAGCTTAGGCCCGGCTAGTTCCACCGGGGAGCTGTTTTTT.

This chain joins TRBV2 and TRBJ1-5, with D possibly matching TRBD1 (5 bases). Per the germline V gene, CDR1 is SNHLY and CDR2 is FYNNEI. V lost 4 bases to trimming and J lost 0 bases, with 10 bases between them. The CDR3 is made up of 15 amino acids. The DNA of the CDR3 is TGTGCCAGCAGTGTGGGGGGTCATAGCAATCAGCCCCAGCATTTT. Translated, it gives CASSVGGHSNQPQHF.

This rearrangement joins TRBV5-1 to TRBJ2-1; TRBD2 matches at 11 bases. CDR3 length: 15 amino acids. J was trimmed by 3 bases and V by 2 bases; bases with no gene match: 1. The germline gives CDR1 SGHRS, CDR2 YFSETQ. In nucleotides, the CDR3 is TGCGCCAGCAGCTTACTAGCGGGGGTCTACAATGAGCAGTTCTTC. Its translation: CASSLLAGVYNEQFF.

The chain joins TRBV2 to TRBJ2-3, with TRBD2 matching over 12 bases. The J segment lost 5 bases and the V segment lost 6 bases, leaving 9 bases of the junction unmatched. Germline values: CDR1 SNHLY, CDR2 FYNNEI. CDR3 size: 16 residues. CDR3 sequence (DNA): TGTGCCAGCAGCGAACTAGCGGGAGGTGGTGGAGATACGCAGTATTTT. Protein product: CASSELAGGGGDTQYF.

Here the CDR3 reads CASSPGGARYNEQFF. As DNA, the CDR3 is TGTGCCAGCAGCCCCGGGGGGGCCCGCTACAATGAGCAGTTCTTC. The chain is built from TRBV7-2 and TRBJ2-1, with TRBD2 matching over 8 bases. The length of the CDR3 is 15 residues. Germline CDR1 reads SGHTA; CDR2 reads FQGNSA. V lost 5 bases, J lost 3 bases, and 6 bases stayed unmatched.

This chain connects TRBV19 to TRBJ1-4; 8 bases are shared with TRBD1. The CDR3 length is 16 residues. Germline V gene sequence: CDR1 LNHDA, CDR2 SQIVND (reference sequence). With V trimmed by 7 bases and J by 0 bases, 7 bases remained unmatched. The CDR3 loop reads CASMLRGQATNEKLFF. In DNA form, the CDR3 reads TGTGCCAGTATGCTCAGGGGGCAGGCAACTAATGAAAAACTGTTTTTT. The full variable domain, in which reference TRBV19 and TRBJ1-4 provide the parts outside the CDR3, is DGGITQSPKYLFRKEGQNVTLSCEQNLNHDAMYWYRQDPGQGLRLIYYSQIVNDFQKGDIAEGYSVSREKKESFPLTVTSAQKNPTAFYLCASMLRGQATNEKLFFGSGTQLSVL.

The chain links TRBV5-6 to TRBJ2-2; weak D call: TRBD2 (5 bases). The CDR3 runs to 16 residues. V lost 0 bases to trimming and J lost 2 bases, with 11 bases between them. The germline V gene encodes CDR1 SGHDT and CDR2 YYEEEE. CDR3 DNA: TGTGCCAGCAGCTTGGTCGGGGATACTAACACCGGGGAGCTGTTTTTT. Translating gives CASSLVGDTNTGELFF. The full variable domain, rest sourced from reference TRBV5-6 and TRBJ2-2, is DAGVTQSPTHLIKTRGQQVTLRCSPKSGHDTVSWYQQALGQGPQFIFQYYEEEERQRGNFPDRFSGHQFPNYSSELNVNALLLGDSALYLCASSLVGDTNTGELFFGEGSRLTVL.

The V and J genes are TRBV6-5 and TRBJ2-7, with 10 bases identical to TRBD1. Germline lookup yields CDR1 MNHEY and CDR2 SVGAGI. This CDR3 is built from 15 residues. The J segment lost 1 base and the V segment lost 5 bases, leaving 5 bases of the junction unmatched. CDR3 sequence reads: CASSRGDRGSYEQYF. CDR3 sequence (DNA): TGTGCCAGCAGTCGAGGGGACAGGGGTTCCTACGAGCAGTACTTC.

CDR3 amino acids: CASSDTRQGLYEQYF. CDR3 in DNA: TGCGCCAGCAGTGACACAAGACAGGGACTCTACGAGCAGTACTTC. This chain uses TRBV10-1 with TRBJ2-7; a weak D match, TRBD1 (7 bases). The germline V gene encodes CDR1 WNHNN and CDR2 SYGVQD (reference sequence). CDR3 size: 15 residues. Trimming removed 3 bases at V and 3 bases at J, with 15 bases between.

The chain links TRBV7-3 to TRBJ2-2; 14 nucleotides align to TRBD2. This CDR3 spans 19 amino acids. V lost 5 bases, J lost 3 bases, and 11 bases stayed unmatched. Germline-derived CDR1 and CDR2 are SGHTA and FQGTGA. CDR3 region: CASSAIGTSGSWYTGELFF. CDR3 in DNA: TGTGCCAGCAGCGCTATTGGGACTAGCGGGAGCTGGTACACCGGGGAGCTGTTTTTT.

The rearrangement uses TRBV6-2 or TRBV6-3 and TRBJ2-5; tentatively, D is TRBD2 (5 bases). Trimming cost V 2 bases and J 2 bases, with 12 bases left between them. The CDR3 runs 15 residues. CDR1 and CDR2 (germline): MNHEY, SVGEGT. In nucleotides, the CDR3 is TGTGCCAGCAGTTACCCAGCGGTAAGGCAAGAGACCCAGTACTTC. Encoded protein: CASSYPAVRQETQYF.

This chain links TRBV28 with TRBJ2-5, with 9 bases lining up with TRBD1. V shed 5 bases, J shed 7 bases, and the junction held 11 bases outside the gene matches. CDR3 length equals 15 residues. Germline values: CDR1 MDHEN, CDR2 SYDVKM. The CDR3, as DNA: TGTGCCAGCAGTCCGGACAGGGGACACGGAGGGACCCAGTACTTC. Translation: CASSPDRGHGGTQYF. The variable domain in full, with the rest retrieved from reference TRBV28 and TRBJ2-5, is DVKVTQSSRYLVKRTGEKVFLECVQDMDHENMFWYRQDPGLGLRLIYFSYDVKMKEKGDIPEGYSVSREKKERFSLILESASTNQTSMYLCASSPDRGHGGTQYFGPGTRLLVL.

The gene calls are TRBV24-1 and TRBJ2-1, with D possibly TRBD2 on 5 matching bases. Trimming took 1 base from V and 5 from J, leaving 14 bases between them. The germline CDR1 and CDR2 sequences are KGHDR and SFDVKD. The CDR3 extends over 16 amino acids. DNA of the CDR3: TGTGCCACCAGTGATTTCTTGGCGGGTGGTCACAATGAGCAGTTCTTC. Its translation is CATSDFLAGGHNEQFF.